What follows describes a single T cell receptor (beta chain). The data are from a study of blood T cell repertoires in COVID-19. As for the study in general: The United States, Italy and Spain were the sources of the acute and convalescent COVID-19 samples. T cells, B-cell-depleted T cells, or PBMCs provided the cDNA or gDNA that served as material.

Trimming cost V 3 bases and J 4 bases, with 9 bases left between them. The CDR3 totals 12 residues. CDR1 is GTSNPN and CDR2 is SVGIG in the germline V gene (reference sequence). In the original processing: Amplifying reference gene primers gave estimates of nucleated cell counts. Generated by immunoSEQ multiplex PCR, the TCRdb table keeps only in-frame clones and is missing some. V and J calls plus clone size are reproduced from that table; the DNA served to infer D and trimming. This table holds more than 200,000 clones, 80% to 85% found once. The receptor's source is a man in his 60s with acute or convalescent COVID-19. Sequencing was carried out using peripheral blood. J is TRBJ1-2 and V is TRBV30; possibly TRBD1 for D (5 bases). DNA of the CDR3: TGTGCCTGGAGGGGGGGGAGCTATGGCTACACCTTC. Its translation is CAWRGGSYGYTF.